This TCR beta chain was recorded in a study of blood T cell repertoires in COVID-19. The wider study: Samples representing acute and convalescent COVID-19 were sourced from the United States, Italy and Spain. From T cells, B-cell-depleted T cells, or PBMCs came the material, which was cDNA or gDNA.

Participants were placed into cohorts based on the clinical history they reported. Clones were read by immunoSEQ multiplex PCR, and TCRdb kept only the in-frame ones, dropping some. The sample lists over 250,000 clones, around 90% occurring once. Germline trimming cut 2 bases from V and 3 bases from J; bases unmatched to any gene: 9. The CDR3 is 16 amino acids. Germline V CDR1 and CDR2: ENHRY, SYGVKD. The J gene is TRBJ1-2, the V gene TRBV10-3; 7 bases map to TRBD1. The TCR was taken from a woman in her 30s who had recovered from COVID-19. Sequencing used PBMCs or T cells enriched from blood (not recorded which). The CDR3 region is CAISELETGPHYGYTF. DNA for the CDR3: TGTGCCATCAGTGAGCTCGAGACAGGGCCCCACTATGGCTACACCTTC.